A selection of T cell receptor beta chains follows, all from one sample in a study of identical twins. TCRdb itself ran the 5' RACE reads through MiXCR, one entry per CDR3 protein. This repertoire shows some 900,000 distinct CDR3 sequences, 10% to 15% found once; its top ten account for roughly 1.5%. These data were also reused for a study on yellow fever vaccine responses in identical twins.

Sequencing used PBMCs. The source of these receptors is a young woman in good health. Both conserved end residues are part of each CDR3. Each record gives: V gene, D gene, clone size, J gene, CDR3 DNA, CDR3 protein. A D gene is named only where the DNA matches it firmly. Part of the rows lack a size; the others show once, few, many or a class for expanded clones.

TRBV5-1	TRBD1	few	TRBJ2-1	TGCGCCAGCAGCTGGACAGGGGAGTCGTACAATGAGCAGTTCTTC	CASSWTGESYNEQFF
TRBV20-1	TRBD1	.	TRBJ2-5	TGCAGTGCTTTTTTGGACAGGGCCCAAGAGACCCAGTACTTC	CSAFLDRAQETQYF
TRBV20-1	TRBD1	.	TRBJ1-5	TGCAGTGCTAGACCTACCAATACAGGGGCAAATCAGCCCCAGCATTTT	CSARPTNTGANQPQHF
TRBV7-9	.	few	TRBJ1-1	TGTGCCAGCAGCTTAGCTGAGTCTTCACAAGCTTTCTTT	CASSLAESSQAFF
TRBV7-9	TRBD1	many	TRBJ2-2	TGTGCCAGCAGACCACGGGACAGGGGGCTGAACACCGGGGAGCTGTTTTTT	CASRPRDRGLNTGELFF
TRBV10-3	.	.	TRBJ1-5	TGTGCCATCAGTGGAGGGGCTAGTCAGCCCCAGCATTTT	CAISGGASQPQHF
TRBV24-1	.	.	TRBJ2-1	TGTGCCACCAGTGATTTTTCCAGGGGGGGTGAGCAGTTCTTC	CATSDFSRGGEQFF
TRBV11-1	.	.	TRBJ1-1	TGTGCCAGCAGCCCCGGGTCCGTACAGAACCGATTGAACACTGAAGCTTTCTTT	CASSPGSVQNRLNTEAFF
TRBV5-1	.	.	TRBJ1-2	TGCGCCAGCAGCTTGGCCTACGACAAGGCCGGGCGAGGCTACACCTTC	CASSLAYDKAGRGYTF
TRBV6-5	TRBD2	.	TRBJ2-7	TGTGCCAGCAGTTACGGTGGGGTGGGTAGCGGGAGTATCTACGAGCAGTACTTC	CASSYGGVGSGSIYEQYF
TRBV20-1	.	few	TRBJ2-7	TGCAGTGCCGCAAAGACCGGAGGCTCGGGGTACGAGCAGTACTTC	CSAAKTGGSGYEQYF
TRBV12-3/TRBV12-4	.	many	TRBJ2-1	TGTGCCAGCAGTTTCTCCCCTGGATACAATGAGCAGTTCTTC	CASSFSPGYNEQFF
TRBV20-1	.	few	TRBJ2-3	TGCAGTGCTAGAACATGGGAAGCAGATACGCAGTATTTT	CSARTWEADTQYF
TRBV28	.	.	TRBJ1-5	TGTGCCAGCAGTTTTGGACAGATCCTAAATCAGCCCCAGCATTTT	CASSFGQILNQPQHF
TRBV20-1	TRBD1	.	TRBJ2-1	TGCAGTGCTCCTCGACAGGGGAGCTACAATGAGCAGTTCTTC	CSAPRQGSYNEQFF
TRBV5-6	.	.	TRBJ2-2	TGTGCCAGCAGCTGGGAACAGGGCGCGAACACCGGGGAGCTGTTTTTT	CASSWEQGANTGELFF
TRBV20-1	.	few	TRBJ2-2	TGCAGTGCTAGGGCCAGCAACACCGGGGAGCTGTTTTTT	CSARASNTGELFF
TRBV12-3/TRBV12-4	.	.	TRBJ1-2	TGTGCCAGCACCCCGAGAGGAAACTATGGCTACACCTTC	CASTPRGNYGYTF
TRBV10-3	.	few	TRBJ1-1	TGTGCCATCAGTGATGGCGGCAGAAACACTGAAGCTTTCTTT	CAISDGGRNTEAFF
TRBV7-2	.	.	TRBJ2-3	TGTGCCAGCAGCTTAGGGTCCGGACTCACAGATACGCAGTATTTT	CASSLGSGLTDTQYF
TRBV11-1	TRBD2	.	TRBJ2-3	TGTGCCAGCAGATTTACTAGCGGGCCATACGAAAGCACAGATACGCAGTATTTT	CASRFTSGPYESTDTQYF
TRBV20-1	.	few	TRBJ2-3	TGCAGTGCCCTTCCGGTCCCAAGCACAGATACGCAGTATTTT	CSALPVPSTDTQYF
TRBV6-2/TRBV6-3	TRBD2	few	TRBJ2-3	TGTGCCAGCAGAATAGCGGGAGGCACAGATACGCAGTATTTT	CASRIAGGTDTQYF
TRBV20-1	.	.	TRBJ2-7	TGCAGTGCTAACGGGAGGTCCCGGGACAGGAGGGACTACGAGCAGTACTTC	CSANGRSRDRRDYEQYF
TRBV5-1	.	.	TRBJ2-1	TGCGCCAGCAGCTTCCGACAGACCGGAAGTTACAATGAGCAGTTCTTC	CASSFRQTGSYNEQFF
TRBV20-1	.	few	TRBJ2-4	TGCAGTGCGGGGAGGACAGGTGCGACGCCAAAAAACATTCAGTACTTC	CSAGRTGATPKNIQYF
TRBV5-1	TRBD1	few	TRBJ2-2	TGCGCCAGCAGCAAGTCACAGGGGCCAGTCGGGGAGCTGTTTTTT	CASSKSQGPVGELFF
TRBV2	.	few	TRBJ2-1	TGTGCCAGCAGTGAAGAAGTGGGAGCCTACAATGAGCAGTTCTTC	CASSEEVGAYNEQFF
TRBV3-1	.	few	TRBJ2-7	TGTGCCAGCAGCCCCCACCAGGGATCGAGCTCCTACGAGCAGTACTTC	CASSPHQGSSSYEQYF
TRBV5-1	.	.	TRBJ2-2	TGCACCAGCAGCTTGGTGTTTAGCGGCCTGAACACCGGGGAGCTGTTTTTT	CTSSLVFSGLNTGELFF
TRBV29-1	.	few	TRBJ2-3	TGCAGCGTTGACCTAGCTTATAGCACAGATACGCAGTATTTT	CSVDLAYSTDTQYF
TRBV5-4	.	few	TRBJ2-2	TGTGCCAGCAGCTTGGTAGGGCTGGGGAGCTCCGGGGAGCTGTTTTTT	CASSLVGLGSSGELFF
TRBV2	TRBD2	few	TRBJ2-1	TGTGCCAGCAGTGAAGCTCACGCTAGCGGGAGGCACGGAGACAATGAGCAGTTCTTC	CASSEAHASGRHGDNEQFF
TRBV7-8	TRBD1	few	TRBJ2-6	TGTGCCAGCAATAGGGGGCGTTTTACTGGGGCCAACGTCCTGACTTTC	CASNRGRFTGANVLTF
TRBV29-1	.	few	TRBJ1-1	TGCAGCGTTGTGGACACTGAAGCTTTCTTT	CSVVDTEAFF
TRBV7-9	.	.	TRBJ2-1	TGTGCCAGCAGCTTATTATTTAACCGGGACGGTGAGCAGTTCTTC	CASSLLFNRDGEQFF
TRBV3-1	TRBD2	.	TRBJ2-7	TGTGCCAGCAGCCAAGCATCGACTAGCACCTACGAGCAGTACTTC	CASSQASTSTYEQYF
TRBV20-1	TRBD1	.	TRBJ2-3	TGCAGTGCTAGGAGACAGGGGGCAGATACGCAGTATTTT	CSARRQGADTQYF
TRBV28	TRBD2	.	TRBJ2-1	TGTGCCAGCAGTTTTCGGCTAGCGGTCACCAATGAGCAGTTCTTC	CASSFRLAVTNEQFF
TRBV5-1	.	.	TRBJ2-6	TGCGCCAGCAGCTTGGCAGGACAACTTTCTGGGGCCAACGTCCTGACTTTC	CASSLAGQLSGANVLTF
TRBV5-8	.	few	TRBJ2-4	TGTGCCAGCAGCCGAGGAAGCCTTACGGTTCAGTACTTC	CASSRGSLTVQYF
TRBV20-1	TRBD2	few	TRBJ2-1	TGCAGTGCTAGCGACTTAGCGGGAGTCCTCCCGAGCTCCTACAATGAGCAGTTCTTC	CSASDLAGVLPSSYNEQFF
TRBV14	TRBD1	few	TRBJ2-1	TGTGCCAGCAGCCTGGGACAGTCCAACAATGAGCAGTTCTTC	CASSLGQSNNEQFF
TRBV21-1	.	few	TRBJ2-3	TGTGCCAGCAGCAAAGCAAGCGCGGGGGGGCCAGATACGCAGTATTTT	CASSKASAGGPDTQYF
TRBV7-2	.	few	TRBJ2-5	TGTGCCAGCAGCCAAATGACGGTCCAAGAGACCCAGTACTTC	CASSQMTVQETQYF
TRBV4-2	TRBD2	few	TRBJ2-1	TGTGCCAGCAGCTCAATGACTAGCGAGCATGAGCAGTTCTTC	CASSSMTSEHEQFF